This T cell receptor beta chain came from a study of radiation and T cells in renal cell carcinoma. Overall study findings and caveats: Baseline intratumoral clonotype presence is unknown without pretreatment biopsies. Top tumor clonotypes rose in blood 2 weeks post-radiation, then contracted.

Specified time point: blood 4 weeks post-SBRT, at nephrectomy. Treatment meaning: 15 Gy SBRT to primary tumor, nephrectomy 4 weeks later. Nephrectomy followed 15 Gy stereotactic body radiation by 4 weeks. The tumor was a clear cell renal cell carcinoma. The assay was immunoSEQ multiplex PCR, and TCRdb's table has in-frame clones only and misses some. The table records tens of thousands of clones, more than 65% of them present only once. On this clone itself: Its matching antigen is unknown.

Sequences were derived from blood, sampled from a patient whose treatment included radiotherapy and nephrectomy. This clonotype originated in a man in his 60s with renal cell carcinoma.

CDR3 coding DNA: TGTGCCAGCAGTGAAAGGAGGAACACTGAAGCTTTCTTT. This encodes CASSERRNTEAFF. The V gene is TRBV6-4, the J gene TRBJ1-1; no definite D call. V lost 3 bases, J lost 1 base, and 6 bases lay in between. CDR1 and CDR2 (germline): MRHNA, SNTAGT. The CDR3 is made up of 13 amino acids.